These 19 T cell receptor beta chains were sequenced from one sample in a study of blood T cell repertoires in COVID-19. Only in-frame clones appear in the TCRdb table, and some are missing; sequencing was by immunoSEQ multiplex PCR. The sample carries 85,000 to 95,000 clones, about 91% recorded once. The source material was peripheral blood. These receptors all stem from a man between 60 and 75 years old with acute or convalescent COVID-19.

This clone was counted only a few times. The chain links TRBV25-1 to TRBJ2-3; TRBD2 agrees at 7 bases. V was clipped by 5 bases and J by 3 bases; unmatched bases: 5. Germline lookup yields CDR1 MGHDK and CDR2 SYGVNS. The CDR3 is 14 residues long. CDR3 sequence: CASSSRTSTDTQYF. As DNA, the CDR3 is TGTGCCAGCAGTTCCAGGACTAGTACAGATACGCAGTATTTT.

V is TRBV19 and J is TRBJ2-4, with 14 bases identical to TRBD2. In germline, CDR1 is LNHDA, CDR2 SQIVND (reference sequence). This CDR3 contains 19 residues. V dropped 5 bases and J dropped 5; count of bases not matched to a gene: 14. DNA of the CDR3: TGTGCCAGTAGTCCGGGTCCACCGGGACTAGCGGGAGAGCAAAACATTCAGTACTTC. It specifies CASSPGPPGLAGEQNIQYF.

This sequence joins TRBV27 and TRBJ1-2; the match to TRBD1 covers 7 bases. V lost 5 bases to trimming and J lost 4 bases; unmatched junction nucleotides: 4. Germline CDR1 reads MNHEY; CDR2 reads SMNVEV (reference sequence). CDR3 length equals 13 residues. The CDR3 DNA reads TGTGCCAGCAGTCGACAGGGTTCCTATGGCTACACCTTC. Translation: CASSRQGSYGYTF.

The gene calls are TRBV5-1 and TRBJ1-3, with TRBD1 as a possible D gene (6 bases). The V and J ends lost 3 bases and 0 bases respectively, with 13 bases between them. This CDR3 contains 16 residues. Germline V CDR1 and CDR2: SGHRS, YFSETQ. The CDR3 region has the DNA TGCGCCAGCAGCTCCTCCGGGACAAACTCTGGAAACACCATATATTTT. This codes for CASSSSGTNSGNTIYF.

The chain joins TRBV5-1 to TRBJ2-7, with D possibly being TRBD1 (5 bases). CDR3 length: 12 residues. Germline assignment: CDR1 SGHRS and CDR2 YFSETQ. V was clipped by 5 bases and J by 4 bases, with 10 bases between them. The CDR3 region is CASRQEWYEQYF. The CDR3 bases are TGCGCCAGCAGACAGGAGTGGTACGAGCAGTACTTC.

This chain joins TRBV10-2 and TRBJ2-5, with a tentative D call TRBD2 (6 bases). CDR3 length: 14 amino acids. Trimming removed 6 bases at V and 0 bases at J, with 11 bases between. Germline lookup yields CDR1 WSHSY and CDR2 SAAADI. CDR3 bases: TGCGCCAGCAGGGAGGTAGCGGACCAAGAGACCCAGTACTTC. It is translated as CASREVADQETQYF.

The CDR3 loop reads CASSLDSLSNEQFF. The CDR3 DNA sequence: TGTGCCAGCAGCTTAGACAGCCTTTCCAATGAGCAGTTCTTC. The chain is built from TRBV5-4 and TRBJ2-1, with D maybe TRBD1 (5 bases). Germline lookup yields CDR1 SGHNT and CDR2 YYREEE (reference sequence). V lost 2 bases, J lost 6 bases, and 12 bases lay in between. This CDR3 comprises 14 residues. Combining the CDR3 with reference TRBV5-4 and TRBJ2-1 gives the whole variable domain ETGVTQSPTHLIKTRGQQVTLRCSSQSGHNTVSWYQQALGQGPQFIFQYYREEENGRGNFPPRFSGLQFPNYSSELNVNALELDDSALYLCASSLDSLSNEQFFGPGTRLTVL.

The chain combines TRBV27 with TRBJ1-5, with 8 bases fitting TRBD1. This CDR3 comprises 15 residues. The V gene end was trimmed by 5 bases and the J gene end by 6 bases; junction bases not matched to a gene: 9. Germline V gives CDR1 MNHEY, CDR2 SMNVEV (reference sequence). The CDR3 sequence is CASSPGTGLVQPQHF. CDR3 coding DNA: TGTGCCAGCAGTCCAGGGACAGGTTTGGTTCAGCCCCAGCATTTT.

This chain connects TRBV10-1 to TRBJ2-7, with TRBD2 matching 7 bases. From germline, CDR1 is WNHNN and CDR2 SYGVQD (reference sequence). The trim removed 6 bases at V and 6 bases at J, leaving 14 bases unmatched. There are 15 residues in the CDR3. Written as DNA, the CDR3 is TGCGCCAGCAGACAAAAATGGGGGGGTAGTGGCGAGCAGTACTTC. It yields the protein CASRQKWGGSGEQYF.

The genes are TRBV4-1 and TRBJ2-7; 7 bases align to TRBD1. Germline assignment: CDR1 MGHRA and CDR2 YSYEKL. Trimming took 1 base from V and 3 from J; bases not matched to a gene: 6. The CDR3 is 15 residues long. The CDR3 sequence is CASSQVIRGSYEQYF. DNA of the CDR3: TGCGCCAGCAGCCAAGTTATCAGGGGGAGCTACGAGCAGTACTTC.

This chain uses TRBV5-6 with TRBJ2-4, with D possibly being TRBD2 (5 bases). Germline CDR1 and CDR2: SGHDT and YYEEEE. This CDR3 is 15 amino acids long. Trimming removed 1 base from V and 3 bases from J, with 11 bases in between. CDR3 DNA sequence: TGTGCCAGCAGCTTGCTGGCGGGTAACAAAAACATTCAGTACTTC. Amino acids: CASSLLAGNKNIQYF.

The chain carries TRBV20-1 and TRBJ1-5; D not resolved. Germline values: CDR1 DFQATT, CDR2 SNEGSKA (reference sequence). The CDR3 is made up of 17 amino acids. The ends were cut back, 3 bases at V and 1 base at J, with 19 bases in the middle. This chain's CDR3 is CSASSRSAELSNQPQHF. The DNA for the CDR3 is TGCAGTGCTAGTTCTAGGTCTGCCGAATTGAGCAATCAGCCCCAGCATTTT.

Only one count was recorded for this clone. This chain links TRBV9 with TRBJ2-1; 8 nucleotides agree with TRBD2. In germline, CDR1 is SGDLS, CDR2 YYNGEE. The CDR3 contains 15 residues. V shed 0 bases and J 5 bases; nucleotides not matched to a gene: 4. The CDR3 DNA reads TGTGCCAGCAGCGTAGAGGGGACTAGAAACAATGAGCAGTTCTTC. Translated: CASSVEGTRNNEQFF.

V usage is TRBV6-5 and J usage is TRBJ1-2; perhaps TRBD1 as D (6 bases). The CDR3 is made up of 12 amino acids. Germline CDR1 MNHEY, CDR2 SVGAGI. The V gene lost 6 bases and the J gene lost 8 bases, with 13 bases spanning the gap. The CDR3 is CASRRQEGGYTF. Here the CDR3 DNA reads TGTGCCAGCAGACGACAGGAAGGCGGCTACACCTTC.

This clone was recorded once. CDR3 sequence: CASSQAQGLYGYTF. CDR3 bases: TGTGCCAGCAGCCAAGCCCAGGGGTTGTATGGCTACACCTTC. V usage is TRBV3-1 (or the pseudogene TRBV3-2) and J usage is TRBJ1-2; a possible D gene is TRBD1 (6 bases). Germline lookup yields CDR1 LGHDT and CDR2 YNNKEL (reference sequence). Trimming took off 1 base at V and 5 bases at J, with 11 bases between the two ends. CDR3 length: 14 residues.

The chain uses TRBV6-5 and TRBJ2-4, with 7 bases aligning to TRBD1. V was clipped by 3 bases and J by 0 bases; unmatched bases: 2. This CDR3 comprises 15 residues. The germline CDR1 and CDR2 sequences are MNHEY and SVGAGI. The CDR3 DNA is TGTGCCAGCAGTTATACAGGGGTAGCCAAAAACATTCAGTACTTC. Translated, it gives CASSYTGVAKNIQYF.

The chain joins TRBV12-3 or TRBV12-4 to TRBJ1-1; the D is unclear. Between the trimmed V and J ends, which lost 7 bases and 5 bases, there was a span of 14 bases. The CDR3 consists of 13 residues. In DNA, the CDR3 is TGTGCCAGCACCCGCCAGACGGGGACTGAAGCTTTCTTT. Its protein is CASTRQTGTEAFF.

V gene TRBV2 combines with J gene TRBJ2-5, with 9 bases lining up with TRBD2. This CDR3 has 15 amino acids. Unmatched junction bases numbered 7, after V lost 6 bases and J lost 2 bases. Germline loops: CDR1 SNHLY, CDR2 FYNNEI. CDR3 in DNA: TGTGCCAGCAGCCGACTAGCGGAATTTCAAGAGACCCAGTACTTC. Amino acids: CASSRLAEFQETQYF.

The chain couples TRBV7-2 to TRBJ1-2; no clear D. Trimming took off 1 base at V and 2 bases at J, with 8 bases between the two ends. The CDR3 loop spans 14 amino acids. Germline loops: CDR1 SGHTA, CDR2 FQGNSA. CDR3 nucleotide sequence: TGTGCCAGCAGCTTAGAGCGGGGAAACTATGGCTACACCTTC. This codes for CASSLERGNYGYTF. Full variable domain (missing parts from reference TRBV7-2 and TRBJ1-2): GAGVSQSPSNKVTEKGKDVELRCDPISGHTALYWYRQSLGQGLEFLIYFQGNSAPDKSGLPSDRFSAERTGGSVSTLTIQRTQQEDSAVYLCASSLERGNYGYTFGSGTRLTVV.